This TCR beta chain was obtained from a study of T cells expressing NK-cell markers. The cDNA for TCR beta came from 5'RACE template switching with UMIs. TCRdb reprocessed the 5' RACE reads, keeping one entry per CDR3 protein, no DNA. This sample's table has 140,000 to 150,000 distinct CDR3 sequences. This CDR3 has 14 residues. Germline V lookup: CDR1 KGHSH, CDR2 LQKENI. This sequence was found in a man between 18 and 29 years old in good health. Sequenced: blood T cells: a sorted CD56 or NKG2C T cell subset, CD4+ or CD8+ T cells, or bulk PBMC T cells (not recorded which). The chain couples TRBV18 to TRBJ1-5; there is no DNA to check the TCRdb D call of TRBD1. CDR3: CASSPGTGNQPQHF.